These T cell receptor beta chains were read from a single sample in a study of T cells in Graves' hyperthyroidism and ophthalmopathy. TCRdb itself ran the multiplex PCR reads through MiXCR, one entry per CDR3 protein. The sample gives some 350,000 distinct CDR3 sequences, approximately 14% of which show up once; 25% to 30% is in the top ten. The sequencing sample was made of blood. The source is a woman aged 18-29 years with Graves' hyperthyroidism that later progressed to Graves' ophthalmopathy. The CDR3 runs from the conserved cysteine through the conserved F or W. The D gene is left open where the match is weak. The size entry is marked missing in some rows and otherwise reads once, few, many or a size class.

CDR3 DNA: TGTGCCAGCAGTCCGGGACTAGCGGGAGGGCCGACCTACAATGAGCAGTTCTTC
CDR3 protein: CASSPGLAGGPTYNEQFF
J gene: TRBJ2-1
V gene: TRBV12-3/TRBV12-4
D gene: TRBD2
clone size: many

CDR3 DNA: TGTGCCAGCAGTTTATTCCCCGGTCGGGCAGGGAAGGTCACCGGGGAGCTGTTTTTT
CDR3 protein: CASSLFPGRAGKVTGELFF
J gene: TRBJ2-2
V gene: TRBV28
D gene: .
clone size: many

CDR3 DNA: TGTGCCAGCAATCACCCGTGGGGCCCCGGGACTGGGGGGTCTGAAGCTTTCTTT
CDR3 protein: CASNHPWGPGTGGSEAFF
J gene: TRBJ1-1
V gene: TRBV28
D gene: .
clone size: many

CDR3 DNA: TGTGCCAGCCGACGGACGGGACCCGAGGGAGATACGCAGTATTTT
CDR3 protein: CASRRTGPEGDTQYF
J gene: TRBJ2-3
V gene: TRBV12-3/TRBV12-4
D gene: .
clone size: many

CDR3 DNA: TGTGCCAGCAGTCGTCAGGGGCAGGGATATACGCAGTATTTT
CDR3 protein: CASSRQGQGYTQYF
J gene: TRBJ2-3
V gene: TRBV2
D gene: .
clone size: many

CDR3 DNA: TGCAGTGCTAGAGAGACTTTAACCGGGGAGCTGTTTTTT
CDR3 protein: CSARETLTGELFF
J gene: TRBJ2-2
V gene: TRBV20-1
D gene: .
clone size: few

CDR3 DNA: TGTGCCACCGAAGAGGGGGGTGCCATTGGGGCGCCTGGGGCCAACGTCCTGACTTTC
CDR3 protein: CATEEGGAIGAPGANVLTF
J gene: TRBJ2-6
V gene: TRBV19
D gene: .
clone size: .

CDR3 DNA: TGTGCCAGCAGTTACGGTAGCGGGCCGGTGGTAGATACGCAGTATTTT
CDR3 protein: CASSYGSGPVVDTQYF
J gene: TRBJ2-3
V gene: TRBV6-2/TRBV6-3
D gene: TRBD2
clone size: many

CDR3 DNA: TGCAGTGCTAGTCCGGGACCTGGCGGATGGAGCCTCACAGATACGCAGTATTTT
CDR3 protein: CSASPGPGGWSLTDTQYF
J gene: TRBJ2-3
V gene: TRBV20-1
D gene: .
clone size: .

CDR3 DNA: TGTGCCAGCAGTGAGCAGGGAAGAGGTGGAAACACCATATATTTT
CDR3 protein: CASSEQGRGGNTIYF
J gene: TRBJ1-3
V gene: TRBV6-1
D gene: .
clone size: few

CDR3 DNA: TGCGCCAGCAGCCCTTCGGGACTAGCGGCTCTTGAGGAAACCGGGGAGCTGTTTTTT
CDR3 protein: CASSPSGLAALEETGELFF
J gene: TRBJ2-2
V gene: TRBV4-3
D gene: TRBD2
clone size: few

CDR3 DNA: TGCGCCAGCAGCTTGGGTCCAGGGCACTACGAGCAGTACTTC
CDR3 protein: CASSLGPGHYEQYF
J gene: TRBJ2-7
V gene: TRBV5-1
D gene: .
clone size: many

CDR3 DNA: TGTGCCAGCAGCTTAGGGCCGGGACACGAGCTTGAGCAGTTCTTC
CDR3 protein: CASSLGPGHELEQFF
J gene: TRBJ2-1
V gene: TRBV9
D gene: .
clone size: .

CDR3 DNA: TGTGCCAGCAGTGCCTGGACTAGCGCTAGCACAGATACGCAGTATTTT
CDR3 protein: CASSAWTSASTDTQYF
J gene: TRBJ2-3
V gene: TRBV27
D gene: TRBD2
clone size: many

CDR3 DNA: TGTGCCAGCAGTCCCACGGGTCGGGGGAAGGACGAGCAGTACTTC
CDR3 protein: CASSPTGRGKDEQYF
J gene: TRBJ2-7
V gene: TRBV6-1
D gene: .
clone size: few

CDR3 DNA: TGTGCCAGCAGCCTTGGGGCTAGCGGGGGGTTTCGGACCCGCGTCTCCTACAATGAGCAGTTCTTC
CDR3 protein: CASSLGASGGFRTRVSYNEQFF
J gene: TRBJ2-1
V gene: TRBV28
D gene: TRBD2
clone size: .

CDR3 DNA: TGCGCCAGCAGCGAACAGGCTGGGACACGGGGTTACGAGCAGTACTTC
CDR3 protein: CASSEQAGTRGYEQYF
J gene: TRBJ2-7
V gene: TRBV5-1
D gene: .
clone size: many

CDR3 DNA: TGTGCCAGCAGCCAAGGAGGCGCGGGAGAGACCACAGATACGCAGTATTTT
CDR3 protein: CASSQGGAGETTDTQYF
J gene: TRBJ2-3
V gene: TRBV4-2
D gene: TRBD2
clone size: many

CDR3 DNA: TGTGCCAGTAGTATAGGCCAGCTAGCGGGACATGAGACCCAGTACTTC
CDR3 protein: CASSIGQLAGHETQYF
J gene: TRBJ2-5
V gene: TRBV19
D gene: TRBD2
clone size: .

CDR3 DNA: TGTGCCAGCCGTAGGCGGGAGGTGGCCGGGGAGCTGTTTTTT
CDR3 protein: CASRRREVAGELFF
J gene: TRBJ2-2
V gene: TRBV14
D gene: TRBD2
clone size: .

CDR3 DNA: TGTGCCAGCAGCCAAGAGGGGGCTTACTACGAGCAGTACTTC
CDR3 protein: CASSQEGAYYEQYF
J gene: TRBJ2-7
V gene: TRBV3-1
D gene: .
clone size: few

CDR3 DNA: TGTGCCAGCAGACCTGGGATACTAGCGGGAGGGCCAGGGGAGACCCAGTACTTC
CDR3 protein: CASRPGILAGGPGETQYF
J gene: TRBJ2-5
V gene: TRBV6-1
D gene: TRBD2
clone size: many